The rows below give T cell receptor beta chains drawn from one sample of a study of T-cell memory formation after mild COVID-19. TCRdb analysed the 5' RACE reads with MiXCR anew, one entry per CDR3 protein. The data contain around 470,000 distinct CDR3 sequences, roughly 20% of them seen just once; the ten biggest clones take up 7.5% to 9.5%. The sample consisted of PBMCs or a T cell subset sorted from them (not recorded which). The receptors derive from an adult woman who had mild COVID-19 (a few samples of this study predate the infection). Cell type and time point are not known. Both conserved end residues are trimmed from each CDR3.

J | V | CDR3
TRBJ1-1 | TRBV5-1 | ASQGATGRYEAF
TRBJ2-3 | TRBV2 | ASSDKKMGLAGGTDTQY
TRBJ2-2 | TRBV5-1 | ASSLVRLDNTGELF
TRBJ2-1 | TRBV29-1 | SVETGKGYEQF
TRBJ2-2 | TRBV5-1 | ASSTGTATNTGELF
TRBJ2-7 | TRBV20-1 | SARDPPLAGPC
TRBJ1-6 | TRBV6-1 | ASRLGPSEALH
TRBJ2-3 | TRBV5-1 | ASSLRLAGGLQNTDTQY
TRBJ2-2 | TRBV28 | ASSLSQGAYYTGELF
TRBJ2-1 | TRBV20-1 | SASLGGHEQF
TRBJ1-1 | TRBV4-1 | ASSHPGRNTEAF
TRBJ1-5 | TRBV12-3/TRBV12-4 | ASSYRGLGQRGNQPQH
TRBJ1-1 | TRBV10-3 | AISDGMAEAF
TRBJ2-1 | TRBV6-1 | ASRQYGRWGYNEQF
TRBJ2-3 | TRBV4-1 | ASSQGGSRADTQY
TRBJ1-5 | TRBV12-3/TRBV12-4 | ASSRDREQPQH
TRBJ1-2 | TRBV20-1 | SAQTGGVGLDYGYT
TRBJ2-1 | TRBV5-5 | ASSWLAGGRNEQF
TRBJ1-1 | TRBV7-2 | ASSIRGRRAF
TRBJ1-5 | TRBV2 | ASKSQLGNQPQH
TRBJ2-1 | TRBV6-5 | ASSYSTGGDEQF
TRBJ1-5 | TRBV2 | ASSLLTRQGGQPQH
TRBJ2-3 | TRBV7-9 | ASSLSGGKDTQY
TRBJ1-2 | TRBV18 | ASSPGTHYGYT
TRBJ1-1 | TRBV18 | ASSPPMPSNTEAF
TRBJ2-7 | TRBV5-1 | ASMEGASGFYEQY
TRBJ1-5 | TRBV12-3/TRBV12-4 | ASSLGQGARGNQPQH
TRBJ2-2 | TRBV30 | AWSAQGTGELF
TRBJ1-2 | TRBV29-1 | SADDRTGGSVGDYGYT
TRBJ2-1 | TRBV7-9 | ASSLARRWDRGYNEQF
TRBJ2-3 | TRBV7-2 | ASSLTAVSGDTQY
TRBJ2-5 | TRBV29-1 | SVLLRGSQETQY
TRBJ2-3 | TRBV12-3/TRBV12-4 | ASSRGDTQY
TRBJ2-1 | TRBV12-3/TRBV12-4 | ASSQGVTNEQF
TRBJ2-7 | TRBV2 | ASSVALEQY
TRBJ1-2 | TRBV5-6 | ASSLVGSDYGYT
TRBJ2-5 | TRBV20-1 | SASPPGGPEETQY
TRBJ2-7 | TRBV25-1 | ASSESGSGVYEQY
TRBJ2-7 | TRBV7-9 | ASSYLSGQAYEQY
TRBJ2-2 | TRBV2 | ASRPTGGANTGELF
TRBJ2-5 | TRBV15 | ATRRRDVETQY
TRBJ2-1 | TRBV4-2 | ASSQVRGNAYNEQF
TRBJ1-1 | TRBV24-1 | ATRDRGGTEAF
TRBJ1-5 | TRBV20-1 | SAPREPYSNQPQH
TRBJ1-2 | TRBV18 | ASSPVTGKTQNPYGYT
TRBJ2-7 | TRBV3-1 | ASSQGLGPSYEQY
TRBJ2-2 | TRBV24-1 | ATSDPNIGTGELF
TRBJ1-5 | TRBV3-1 | ASSQVSGANQPQH
TRBJ2-1 | TRBV6-1 | ASSAGLGQF
TRBJ2-7 | TRBV27 | ASSLSQGAIYEQY
TRBJ2-5 | TRBV7-9 | ASSLVKGQETQY
TRBJ2-1 | TRBV7-9 | ASSSYSDNEQF
TRBJ2-3 | TRBV7-2 | ASSRDREFTDTQY